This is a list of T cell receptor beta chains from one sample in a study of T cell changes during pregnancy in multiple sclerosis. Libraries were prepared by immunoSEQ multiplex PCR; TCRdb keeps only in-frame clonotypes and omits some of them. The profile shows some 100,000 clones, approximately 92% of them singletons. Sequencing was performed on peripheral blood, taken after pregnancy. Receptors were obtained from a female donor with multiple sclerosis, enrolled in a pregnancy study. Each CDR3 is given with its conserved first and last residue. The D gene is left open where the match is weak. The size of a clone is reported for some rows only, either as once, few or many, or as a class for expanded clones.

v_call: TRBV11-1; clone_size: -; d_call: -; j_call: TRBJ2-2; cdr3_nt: TGTGCCAGCAGCTTGGGGGGGGCGGCCGGGGAGCTGTTTTTT; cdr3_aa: CASSLGGAAGELFF
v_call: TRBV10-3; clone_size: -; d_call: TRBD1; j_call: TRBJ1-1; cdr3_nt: TGTGCCATCAGTCAGGGGGGCACTGAAGCTTTCTTT; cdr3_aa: CAISQGGTEAFF
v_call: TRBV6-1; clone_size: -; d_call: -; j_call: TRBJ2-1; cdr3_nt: TGTGCCAGCAGTACCGAACGACAGGTTTACAATGAGCAGTTCTTC; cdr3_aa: CASSTERQVYNEQFF
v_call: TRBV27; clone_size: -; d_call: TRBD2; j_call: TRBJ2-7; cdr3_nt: TGTGCCAGCAGTCCCCCCCAGGTAGCGGGGGAGAGAGAGCAGTACTTC; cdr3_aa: CASSPPQVAGEREQYF
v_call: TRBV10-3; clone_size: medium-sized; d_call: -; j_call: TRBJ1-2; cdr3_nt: TGTGCCATCAGTTCAAGCAGGGTTGGCTACACCTTC; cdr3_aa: CAISSSRVGYTF
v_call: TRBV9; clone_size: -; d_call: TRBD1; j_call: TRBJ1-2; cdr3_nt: TGTGCCAGCAGCCTCATTACAGGGGGTAACTATGGCTACACCTTC; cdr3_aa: CASSLITGGNYGYTF
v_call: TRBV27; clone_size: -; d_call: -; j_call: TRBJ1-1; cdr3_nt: TGTGCCAGCAGTTCAAAGGGGGTTACATGGAACACTGAAGCTTTCTTT; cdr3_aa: CASSSKGVTWNTEAFF
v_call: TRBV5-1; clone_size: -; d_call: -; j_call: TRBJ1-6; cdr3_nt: TGCGCCAGCAGCTTGGCCGGGGGCTCCTATAATTCACCCCTCCACTTT; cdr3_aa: CASSLAGGSYNSPLHF
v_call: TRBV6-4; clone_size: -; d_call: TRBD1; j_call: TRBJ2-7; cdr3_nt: TGTGCCAGCAGTCCCGAGGGACAGAGCTCCTACGAGCAGTACTTC; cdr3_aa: CASSPEGQSSYEQYF
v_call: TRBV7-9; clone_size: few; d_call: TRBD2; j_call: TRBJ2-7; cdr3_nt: TGTGCCAGCAGCTCGACTCTAGCGGGGTTCTACGAGCAGTACTTC; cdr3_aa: CASSSTLAGFYEQYF
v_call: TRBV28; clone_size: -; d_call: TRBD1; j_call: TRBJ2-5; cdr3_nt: TGTGCCAGCAGTCCCCCTGACAGGGCCCAAGAGACCCAGTACTTC; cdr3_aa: CASSPPDRAQETQYF
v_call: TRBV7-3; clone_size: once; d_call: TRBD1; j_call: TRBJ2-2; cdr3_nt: TGTGCCAGCAGCTCCCGGGACAGGGCGCTGTTTTTT; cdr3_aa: CASSSRDRALFF
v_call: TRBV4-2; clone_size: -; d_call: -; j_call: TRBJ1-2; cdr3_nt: TGTGCCAGCAGCCAAGATTTGGGTAGGGAGAATGGCTACACCTTC; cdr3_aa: CASSQDLGRENGYTF
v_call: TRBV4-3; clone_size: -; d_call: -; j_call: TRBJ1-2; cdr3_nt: TGCGCCAGCAGCCAAGAAGCAGGGTCCTATGGCTACACCTTC; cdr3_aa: CASSQEAGSYGYTF
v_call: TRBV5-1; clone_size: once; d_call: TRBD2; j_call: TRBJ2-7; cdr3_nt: TGCGCCAGCAGCGTCGTTTTAGCGGGGGGTTACGAGCAGTACTTC; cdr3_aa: CASSVVLAGGYEQYF
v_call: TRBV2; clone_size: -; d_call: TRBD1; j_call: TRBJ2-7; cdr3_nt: TGTGCCAGAGGATCAGGGGGAGTGGACGAGCAGTACTTC; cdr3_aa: CARGSGGVDEQYF
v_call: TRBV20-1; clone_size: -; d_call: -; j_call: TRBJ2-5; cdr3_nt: TGCAGTGCTACCAGGGAAGAGACCCAGTACTTC; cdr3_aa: CSATREETQYF
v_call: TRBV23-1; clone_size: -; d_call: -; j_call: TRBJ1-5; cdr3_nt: TGCGCCAGCAGTCAATCTTCCAGGGGCGGTCAGCCCCAGCATTTT; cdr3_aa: CASSQSSRGGQPQHF
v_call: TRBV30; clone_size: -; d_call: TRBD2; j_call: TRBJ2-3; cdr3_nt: TGTGCCTGCACGAAAGGGAGGGCGCGGGCAGATACGCAGTATTTT; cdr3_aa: CACTKGRARADTQYF
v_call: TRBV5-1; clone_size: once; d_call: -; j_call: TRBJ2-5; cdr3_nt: TGCGCCAGCAGCCACGGCGAAGGTCGGGGGACCCAGTACTTC; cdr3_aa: CASSHGEGRGTQYF
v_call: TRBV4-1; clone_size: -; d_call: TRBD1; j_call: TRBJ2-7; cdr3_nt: TGCGCCAGCAGCCAACCCGGGACAGGGGTCGAGCAGTACTTC; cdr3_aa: CASSQPGTGVEQYF
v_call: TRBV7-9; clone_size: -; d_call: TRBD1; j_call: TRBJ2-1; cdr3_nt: TGTGCCAGCAGCAAAACAGGGGCGCAACTCTACAATGAGCAGTTCTTC; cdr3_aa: CASSKTGAQLYNEQFF
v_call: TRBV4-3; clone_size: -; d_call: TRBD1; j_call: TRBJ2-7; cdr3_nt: TGCGCCAGCAGCCAAGCAGGGGGCGCGTACGAGCAGTACTTC; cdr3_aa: CASSQAGGAYEQYF
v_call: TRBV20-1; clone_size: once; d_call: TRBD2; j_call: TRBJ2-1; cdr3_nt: TGCAGTGCGAGACTAGCCGATGAGCAGTTCTTC; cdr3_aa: CSARLADEQFF
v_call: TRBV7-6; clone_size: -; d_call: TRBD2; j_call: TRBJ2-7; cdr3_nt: TGTGCCAGCAGCCTCGGCAGCGGGAGGGCCCTCGACGAGCAGTACTTC; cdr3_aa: CASSLGSGRALDEQYF
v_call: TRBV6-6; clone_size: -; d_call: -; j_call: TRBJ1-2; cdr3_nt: TGTGCCAGCAGCTCCCGGGACTATGGCTACACCTTC; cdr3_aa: CASSSRDYGYTF
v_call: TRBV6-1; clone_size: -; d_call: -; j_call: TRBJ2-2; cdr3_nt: TGTGCCAGCATCGACTATCCCGGGGAGCTGTTTTTT; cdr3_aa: CASIDYPGELFF
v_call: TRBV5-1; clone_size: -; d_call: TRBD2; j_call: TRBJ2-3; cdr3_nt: TGCGCCAGCAGCTTGGGGGCGGGAGAAGGGGCAGATACGCAGTATTTT; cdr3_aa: CASSLGAGEGADTQYF
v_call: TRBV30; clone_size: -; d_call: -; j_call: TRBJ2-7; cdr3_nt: TGTGCCTGGAATTCCGGGTCCCCCTACGAGCAGTACTTC; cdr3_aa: CAWNSGSPYEQYF
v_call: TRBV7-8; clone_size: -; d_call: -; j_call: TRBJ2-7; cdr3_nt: TGTGCCAGCAGCCAACAGGGTGAGGAGCAGTACTTC; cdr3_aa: CASSQQGEEQYF
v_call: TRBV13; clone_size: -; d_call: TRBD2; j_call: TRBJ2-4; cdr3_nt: TGTGCCAGCAATGACGGGGGGGCCAAAAACATTCAGTACTTC; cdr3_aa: CASNDGGAKNIQYF
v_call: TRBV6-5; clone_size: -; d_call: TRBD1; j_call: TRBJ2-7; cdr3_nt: TGTGCCAGCAGTTACCTTGGACAGGGCTACGAGCAGTACTTC; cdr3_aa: CASSYLGQGYEQYF
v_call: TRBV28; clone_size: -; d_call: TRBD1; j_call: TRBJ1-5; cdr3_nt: TGTGCCAGCAGTGAGGGGACAGCCAATCAGCCCCAGCATTTT; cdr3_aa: CASSEGTANQPQHF
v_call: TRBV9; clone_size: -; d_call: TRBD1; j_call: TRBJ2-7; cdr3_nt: TGTGCCAGCAGCCCGCGACAGGGGACGTCCGAGCAGTACTTC; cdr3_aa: CASSPRQGTSEQYF